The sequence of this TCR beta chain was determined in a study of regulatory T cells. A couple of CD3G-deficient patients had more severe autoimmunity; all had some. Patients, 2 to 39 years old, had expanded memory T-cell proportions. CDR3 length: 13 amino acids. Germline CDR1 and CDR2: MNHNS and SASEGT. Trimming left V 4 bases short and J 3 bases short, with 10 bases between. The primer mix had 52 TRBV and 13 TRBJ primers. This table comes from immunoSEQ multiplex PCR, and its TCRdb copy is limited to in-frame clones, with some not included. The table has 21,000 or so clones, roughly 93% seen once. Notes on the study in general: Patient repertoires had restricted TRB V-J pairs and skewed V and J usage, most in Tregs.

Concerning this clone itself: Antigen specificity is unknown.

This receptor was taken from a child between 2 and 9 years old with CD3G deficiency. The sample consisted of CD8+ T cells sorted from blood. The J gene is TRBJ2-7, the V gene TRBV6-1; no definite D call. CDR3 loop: CASSVWRYYEQYF. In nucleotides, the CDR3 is TGTGCCAGCAGTGTTTGGAGATACTACGAGCAGTACTTC.